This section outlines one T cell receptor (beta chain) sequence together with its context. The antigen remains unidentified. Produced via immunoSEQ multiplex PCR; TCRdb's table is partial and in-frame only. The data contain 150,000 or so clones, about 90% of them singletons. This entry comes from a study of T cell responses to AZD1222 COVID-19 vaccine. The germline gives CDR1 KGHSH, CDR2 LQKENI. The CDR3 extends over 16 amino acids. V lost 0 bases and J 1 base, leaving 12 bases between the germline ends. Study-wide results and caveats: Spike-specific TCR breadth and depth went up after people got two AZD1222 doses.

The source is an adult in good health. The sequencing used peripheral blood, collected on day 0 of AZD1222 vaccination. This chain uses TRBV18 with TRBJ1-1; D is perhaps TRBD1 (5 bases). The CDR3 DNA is TGTGCCAGCTCACCACCGTACTCAGGGTGGAACACTGAAGCTTTCTTT. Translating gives CASSPPYSGWNTEAFF. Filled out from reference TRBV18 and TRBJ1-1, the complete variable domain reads NAGVMQNPRHLVRRRGQEARLRCSPMKGHSHVYWYRQLPEEGLKFMVYLQKENIIDESGMPKERFSAEFPKEGPSILRIQQVVRGDSAAYFCASSPPYSGWNTEAFFGQGTRLTVV.